The rows below give T cell receptor beta chains drawn from one sample of a study of technical replicates of blood from a few donors. Profiling relied on immunoSEQ multiplex PCR, and the TCRdb table lists in-frame clones only, not all of them. The table records 79,000 or so clones, 85% to 95% of them present only once. Sequencing was carried out using T cells isolated from PBMCs. The receptors here all came from a human donor in good health. Each CDR3 is given with its conserved first and last residue. D genes are given only for firm matches. Not every row has a clone size; where given, it reads once, few, many or a size class.

TRBD2,-,TRBV6-5,TRBJ2-5,CASSTLAGGQETQYF,TGTGCCAGCAGTACTCTGGCGGGGGGTCAAGAGACCCAGTACTTC
-,-,TRBV6-1,TRBJ1-2,CASSVSGQPSNYGYTF,TGTGCCAGCAGTGTCTCCGGACAGCCCTCTAACTATGGCTACACCTTC
-,-,TRBV5-4,TRBJ2-7,CASSLGLSAREQYF,TGTGCCAGCAGCTTGGGTTTGTCTGCGAGGGAGCAGTACTTC
TRBD2,-,TRBV9,TRBJ2-1,CASSVVSGRSEQFF,TGTGCCAGCAGCGTAGTAAGCGGGAGAAGTGAGCAGTTCTTC
-,-,TRBV9,TRBJ2-3,CASSQTGLDTQYF,TGTGCCAGCAGCCAAACAGGGCTAGATACGCAGTATTTT
-,-,TRBV5-1,TRBJ2-7,CASSLQGYEQYF,TGCGCCAGCAGTTTGCAGGGTTACGAGCAGTACTTC
-,-,TRBV10-3,TRBJ2-5,CAIRGAEETQYF,TGTGCCATCAGAGGGGCAGAAGAGACCCAGTACTTC
-,-,TRBV30,TRBJ1-3,CAWSSGQPGNTIYF,TGTGCCTGGAGCTCAGGACAGCCTGGAAACACCATATATTTT
TRBD1,-,TRBV19,TRBJ2-2,CASSAGTGVPGELFF,TGTGCCAGTAGTGCCGGGACAGGGGTTCCCGGGGAGCTGTTTTTT
-,-,TRBV7-3,TRBJ2-7,CASSLSLADSYEQYF,TGTGCCAGCAGCTTAAGTTTAGCGGATTCCTACGAGCAGTACTTC
-,-,TRBV6-6,TRBJ1-2,CASSYRQLNYGYTF,TGTGCCAGCAGTTACCGACAGCTTAACTATGGCTACACCTTC
TRBD1,-,TRBV25-1,TRBJ2-2,CASSEMSRGQTGELFF,TGTGCCAGCAGTGAAATGAGCAGGGGGCAAACCGGGGAGCTGTTTTTT
TRBD1,-,TRBV19,TRBJ2-7,CASSGYPGQQSSYEQYF,TGTGCCAGTAGTGGATATCCGGGACAGCAAAGCTCCTACGAGCAGTACTTC
-,-,TRBV28,TRBJ2-5,CASSSQTVIETQYF,TGTGCCAGCAGCTCCCAGACAGTAATCGAGACCCAGTACTTC
TRBD1,once,TRBV6-5,TRBJ2-7,CASSYAGQAYEQYF,TGTGCCAGCAGTTACGCCGGACAGGCCTACGAGCAGTACTTC
TRBD2,-,TRBV6-5,TRBJ2-5,CASTQAGSQETQYF,TGTGCCAGCACCCAAGCGGGGTCCCAAGAGACCCAGTACTTC
-,-,TRBV7-2,TRBJ1-1,CASNKGVNTEAFF,TGTGCCAGCAATAAGGGGGTGAACACTGAAGCTTTCTTT
TRBD2,-,TRBV19,TRBJ2-1,CASQLAGASSEQFF,TGTGCCAGTCAACTAGCGGGTGCTTCATCTGAGCAGTTCTTC
-,-,TRBV9,TRBJ2-1,CASSLSGVPYNEQFF,TGTGCCAGCAGCCTTAGCGGAGTGCCCTACAATGAGCAGTTCTTC
TRBD2,-,TRBV15,TRBJ2-3,CATLAGRVGDTQYF,TGTGCCACGCTAGCGGGGAGGGTGGGGGATACGCAGTATTTT
TRBD1,-,TRBV19,TRBJ1-1,CASSRTGRAFF,TGTGCCAGTAGTAGGACAGGGAGAGCTTTCTTT
TRBD2,-,TRBV7-2,TRBJ2-3,CAVEGLAGGPYTDTQYF,TGTGCCGTAGAAGGACTAGCGGGAGGGCCATACACAGATACGCAGTATTTT
-,-,TRBV28,TRBJ1-3,CASSLDSGNTIYF,TGTGCCAGCAGTTTAGACTCCGGAAACACCATATATTTT
-,-,TRBV18,TRBJ1-2,CASSTVGGSNYGYTF,TGTGCCAGCTCAACCGTCGGGGGGTCTAACTATGGCTACACCTTC
-,-,TRBV11-3,TRBJ1-4,CASSYGDNYEKLFF,TGTGCCAGCAGCTACGGGGACAACTATGAAAAACTGTTTTTT
-,-,TRBV7-9,TRBJ1-1,CASRRYTGTEAFF,TGTGCCAGCAGACGTTATACAGGCACTGAAGCTTTCTTT
TRBD1,-,TRBV28,TRBJ1-4,CASSPHHRGREKLFF,TGTGCCAGCAGTCCTCATCACAGGGGGCGTGAAAAACTGTTTTTT
-,-,TRBV11-3,TRBJ1-4,CASSFMSEKLFF,TGTGCCAGCAGCTTTATGAGTGAAAAACTGTTTTTT
-,once,TRBV19,TRBJ1-5,CASSTGLLGNQPQHF,TGTGCCAGTAGTACTGGACTGCTAGGCAATCAGCCCCAGCATTTT
TRBD2,-,TRBV6-5,TRBJ2-3,CASSPPSGRDHTQYF,TGTGCCAGCAGCCCCCCTAGCGGGAGGGATCATACGCAGTATTTT
-,-,TRBV15,TRBJ2-2,CATSREHKGRKRTGELFF,TGTGCCACCAGCAGAGAACACAAGGGGCGGAAGAGGACCGGGGAGCTGTTTTTT
-,-,TRBV30,TRBJ1-2,CAWSVRDYGYTF,TGTGCCTGGAGTGTACGCGACTATGGCTACACCTTC
TRBD1,-,TRBV28,TRBJ2-1,CASSVSGGQFF,TGTGCCAGCAGTGTCTCAGGGGGGCAGTTCTTC
-,-,TRBV10-2,TRBJ1-5,CASSELRSDQPQHF,TGCGCCAGCAGTGAATTGCGGTCAGATCAGCCCCAGCATTTT
-,-,TRBV6-1,TRBJ1-1,CASSEDRTRTEAFF,TGTGCCAGCAGTGAAGACAGGACGAGGACTGAAGCTTTCTTT
TRBD2,-,TRBV10-1,TRBJ2-3,CASSEASGGDTQYF,TGCGCCAGCAGTGAGGCCAGCGGGGGAGATACGCAGTATTTT
TRBD2,-,TRBV5-1,TRBJ2-3,CASDMGGLADTQYF,TGCGCCAGTGATATGGGAGGGTTGGCAGATACGCAGTATTTT
TRBD2,-,TRBV7-2,TRBJ2-1,CASNPFGSGSYNEQFF,TGTGCCAGCAACCCCTTTGGCAGCGGGAGCTACAATGAGCAGTTCTTC
TRBD2,-,TRBV4-3,TRBJ2-2,CASSQDGAGGFGGELFF,TGCGCCAGCAGCCAAGATGGGGCGGGAGGGTTCGGCGGGGAGCTGTTTTTT
-,-,TRBV7-2,TRBJ1-1,CASSLGAGNTEAFF,TGTGCCAGCAGCTTAGGTGCAGGGAACACTGAAGCTTTCTTT
TRBD1,once,TRBV5-5,TRBJ1-2,CASSPTGGERGYTF,TGTGCCAGCAGCCCCACAGGGGGGGAGCGGGGCTACACCTTC
-,-,TRBV27,TRBJ2-7,CASSSRGYGSYEQYF,TGTGCCAGCAGTTCCAGAGGGTACGGATCCTACGAGCAGTACTTC
TRBD1,once,TRBV18,TRBJ1-2,CASSSTGTGIAYTF,TGTGCCAGCTCATCTACCGGGACAGGGATTGCCTACACCTTC
-,-,TRBV9,TRBJ1-1,CASSPYTGTRTEAFF,TGTGCCAGCAGCCCCTATACGGGAACGAGGACTGAAGCTTTCTTT
-,-,TRBV4-1,TRBJ2-6,CASSQDSRAYLSGANVLTF,TGCGCCAGCAGCCAAGATTCCAGGGCCTACCTCTCTGGGGCCAACGTCCTGACTTTC
TRBD1,-,TRBV18,TRBJ2-7,CASSPTGTGGVGEQYF,TGTGCCAGCTCACCGACCGGGACAGGGGGCGTGGGGGAGCAGTACTTC
-,-,TRBV5-1,TRBJ2-3,CASSSTSDTQYF,TGCGCCAGCAGCTCGACTTCAGATACGCAGTATTTT
-,-,TRBV11-2,TRBJ2-1,CASSLGAGSYNEQFF,TGTGCCAGCAGCTTAGGGGCGGGCTCCTACAATGAGCAGTTCTTC
TRBD2,-,TRBV23-1,TRBJ2-1,CASSPLAAAYNEQFF,TGCGCCAGCAGCCCCCTAGCGGCTGCCTACAATGAGCAGTTCTTC
-,-,TRBV6-5,TRBJ1-1,CASRLKAEGNTEAFF,TGTGCCAGCCGCCTTAAAGCCGAGGGAAACACTGAAGCTTTCTTT
TRBD2,-,TRBV9,TRBJ2-1,CASGNKRDSHNEQFF,TGTGCCAGCGGCAATAAGCGGGATTCTCACAATGAGCAGTTCTTC
TRBD2,-,TRBV2,TRBJ2-4,CASNREGPSNIQYF,TGTGCCAGCAATAGGGAGGGGCCTAGTAACATTCAGTACTTC
-,-,TRBV30,TRBJ1-1,CAWSPRVNTEAFF,TGTGCCTGGAGTCCCAGGGTGAACACTGAAGCTTTCTTT
-,-,TRBV11-3,TRBJ2-5,CASSPSERGAGQETQYF,TGTGCCAGCAGTCCCTCGGAGAGGGGCGCGGGACAAGAGACCCAGTACTTC
-,-,TRBV6-1,TRBJ1-1,CASRRGTQGNTEAFF,TGTGCCAGCAGAAGGGGTACACAGGGGAACACTGAAGCTTTCTTT
-,-,TRBV9,TRBJ2-7,CASSEHGRDSYEQYF,TGTGCCAGCAGCGAGCACGGGCGGGACTCCTACGAGCAGTACTTC
-,-,TRBV10-3,TRBJ1-2,CAISESAGHNYGYTF,TGTGCCATCAGTGAGTCAGCGGGACACAACTATGGCTACACCTTC
-,-,TRBV7-3,TRBJ2-3,CASSLRVGDPDTQYF,TGTGCCAGCAGCTTAAGAGTCGGGGATCCAGATACGCAGTATTTT
TRBD1,-,TRBV2,TRBJ2-2,CASSVPRQGANGELFF,TGTGCCAGCAGTGTTCCCCGACAGGGGGCTAACGGGGAGCTGTTTTTT